A selection of T cell receptor beta chains follows, all from one sample in a study of T cell responses to AZD1222 COVID-19 vaccine. This table comes from immunoSEQ multiplex PCR, and its TCRdb copy is limited to in-frame clones, with some not included. Of 100,000 or so clones listed, 92% were seen once; the top ten hold about 1.5%. The input for sequencing was peripheral blood, taken on day 0 of AZD1222 vaccination. These receptor sequences come from an adult in good health. Both conserved end residues are part of each CDR3. A D gene is named only where the DNA matches it firmly. Expanded clones are given a class, and other clones once, few, many or no size at all.

clone size: .
J gene: TRBJ1-2
D gene: .
V gene: TRBV7-9
CDR3 protein: CASSLGTMGYTF
CDR3 DNA: TGTGCCAGCAGCTTAGGAACTATGGGCTACACCTTC

clone size: .
J gene: TRBJ2-3
D gene: .
V gene: TRBV7-8
CDR3 protein: CASSSTTDTQYF
CDR3 DNA: TGTGCCAGCAGCTCAACCACAGATACGCAGTATTTT

clone size: .
J gene: TRBJ2-3
D gene: TRBD1
V gene: TRBV5-1
CDR3 protein: CASSLGTGLADTQYF
CDR3 DNA: TGCGCCAGCAGCTTGGGGACAGGGTTGGCAGATACGCAGTATTTT

clone size: .
J gene: TRBJ1-6
D gene: .
V gene: TRBV27
CDR3 protein: CASSLSQITPLHF
CDR3 DNA: TGTGCCAGCAGTTTGTCACAAATCACACCCCTCCACTTT

clone size: once
J gene: TRBJ2-6
D gene: TRBD1
V gene: TRBV5-1
CDR3 protein: CASSLDSPGQGHSGANVLTF
CDR3 DNA: TGCGCCAGCAGCTTGGACTCACCGGGACAGGGTCATTCTGGGGCCAACGTCCTGACTTTC

clone size: .
J gene: TRBJ1-2
D gene: .
V gene: TRBV6-5
CDR3 protein: CASSIGQFLGYTF
CDR3 DNA: TGTGCCAGCAGTATTGGACAGTTTTTAGGCTACACCTTC

clone size: .
J gene: TRBJ2-2
D gene: TRBD2
V gene: TRBV7-8
CDR3 protein: CASSFQAGGNTGELFF
CDR3 DNA: TGTGCCAGCAGCTTCCAAGCGGGAGGGAACACCGGGGAGCTGTTTTTT

clone size: .
J gene: TRBJ2-1
D gene: TRBD2
V gene: TRBV7-6
CDR3 protein: CASSLGGTSGYNEQFF
CDR3 DNA: TGTGCCAGCAGCTTAGGCGGGACTAGCGGGTACAATGAGCAGTTCTTC

clone size: .
J gene: TRBJ2-3
D gene: TRBD2
V gene: TRBV4-1
CDR3 protein: CASRTSTFSDTQYF
CDR3 DNA: TGCGCCAGCAGGACTAGCACGTTTTCAGATACGCAGTATTTT

clone size: .
J gene: TRBJ1-2
D gene: .
V gene: TRBV28
CDR3 protein: CASSLRVTNYGYTF
CDR3 DNA: TGTGCCAGCAGTTTGAGGGTGACTAACTATGGCTACACCTTC

clone size: many
J gene: TRBJ2-2
D gene: .
V gene: TRBV28
CDR3 protein: CATEARSRTGELFF
CDR3 DNA: TGTGCCACCGAGGCAAGAAGTAGAACCGGGGAGCTGTTTTTT

clone size: .
J gene: TRBJ1-1
D gene: .
V gene: TRBV21-1
CDR3 protein: CASSESMNTEAFF
CDR3 DNA: TGTGCCAGCAGCGAGAGCATGAACACTGAAGCTTTCTTT

clone size: .
J gene: TRBJ1-5
D gene: TRBD1
V gene: TRBV6-5
CDR3 protein: CASREGQGRVQPQHF
CDR3 DNA: TGTGCCAGCAGGGAGGGACAGGGAAGGGTTCAGCCCCAGCATTTT

clone size: .
J gene: TRBJ2-5
D gene: .
V gene: TRBV14
CDR3 protein: CASSQGRFRGETQYF
CDR3 DNA: TGTGCCAGCAGCCAAGGCCGATTTCGAGGAGAGACCCAGTACTTC

clone size: once
J gene: TRBJ2-1
D gene: .
V gene: TRBV2
CDR3 protein: CASVPGSNGRNEQFF
CDR3 DNA: TGTGCCAGCGTTCCGGGTTCGAACGGGCGGAATGAGCAGTTCTTC

clone size: .
J gene: TRBJ1-5
D gene: .
V gene: TRBV28
CDR3 protein: CASSLTGANNQPQHF
CDR3 DNA: TGTGCCAGCAGTTTAACGGGGGCGAACAATCAGCCCCAGCATTTT

clone size: .
J gene: TRBJ2-3
D gene: TRBD2
V gene: TRBV7-3
CDR3 protein: CASSSLAGVGDTQYF
CDR3 DNA: TGTGCCAGCAGCTCACTAGCGGGAGTGGGAGATACGCAGTATTTT

clone size: .
J gene: TRBJ1-5
D gene: .
V gene: TRBV19
CDR3 protein: CASSPLRTTNSNQPQHF
CDR3 DNA: TGTGCCAGTAGCCCTTTACGGACAACTAATAGCAATCAGCCCCAGCATTTT

clone size: once
J gene: TRBJ1-4
D gene: .
V gene: TRBV5-4
CDR3 protein: CASSPRVEDEKLFF
CDR3 DNA: TGTGCCAGCAGCCCCAGGGTAGAGGATGAAAAACTGTTTTTT

clone size: .
J gene: TRBJ2-5
D gene: TRBD2
V gene: TRBV7-9
CDR3 protein: CASSYRTSGRLYQETQYF
CDR3 DNA: TGTGCCAGCAGCTACCGGACTAGCGGGAGACTATACCAAGAGACCCAGTACTTC

clone size: once
J gene: TRBJ2-1
D gene: .
V gene: TRBV21-1
CDR3 protein: CASSKSRWPREENEQFF
CDR3 DNA: TGTGCCAGCAGCAAATCAAGATGGCCACGGGAAGAGAATGAGCAGTTCTTC

clone size: .
J gene: TRBJ2-7
D gene: .
V gene: TRBV27
CDR3 protein: CASRTRNYEQYF
CDR3 DNA: TGTGCCAGCAGAACAAGGAACTACGAGCAGTACTTC

clone size: .
J gene: TRBJ1-5
D gene: .
V gene: TRBV30
CDR3 protein: CAWSRRTNQPQHF
CDR3 DNA: TGTGCCTGGAGTCGGAGGACGAATCAGCCCCAGCATTTT

clone size: .
J gene: TRBJ2-7
D gene: .
V gene: TRBV27
CDR3 protein: CASSTESLSPSYEQYF
CDR3 DNA: TGTGCCAGCAGTACCGAATCCCTATCCCCCTCCTACGAGCAGTACTTC

clone size: .
J gene: TRBJ1-5
D gene: TRBD1
V gene: TRBV19
CDR3 protein: CASRRQGDSNQPQHF
CDR3 DNA: TGTGCCAGTAGGAGACAGGGAGACAGCAATCAGCCCCAGCATTTT

clone size: .
J gene: TRBJ1-5
D gene: .
V gene: TRBV30
CDR3 protein: CAWSVRPNQPQHF
CDR3 DNA: TGTGCCTGGAGTGTACGGCCAAATCAGCCCCAGCATTTT

clone size: .
J gene: TRBJ1-4
D gene: .
V gene: TRBV15
CDR3 protein: CATSRDSTGKLFF
CDR3 DNA: TGTGCCACCAGCAGAGATTCTACCGGAAAACTGTTTTTT

clone size: .
J gene: TRBJ2-5
D gene: .
V gene: TRBV2
CDR3 protein: CASSYDIGQVTQYF
CDR3 DNA: TGTGCCAGCAGTTATGACATCGGCCAAGTGACCCAGTACTTC

clone size: .
J gene: TRBJ2-1
D gene: .
V gene: TRBV10-1
CDR3 protein: CASSELRDGEQFF
CDR3 DNA: TGCGCCAGCAGTGAGTTAAGGGATGGTGAGCAGTTCTTC

clone size: .
J gene: TRBJ1-5
D gene: .
V gene: TRBV27
CDR3 protein: CASSSRGNQPQHF
CDR3 DNA: TGTGCCAGCAGTTCCCGGGGAAATCAGCCCCAGCATTTT

clone size: .
J gene: TRBJ2-5
D gene: .
V gene: TRBV24-1
CDR3 protein: CATESRDETQYF
CDR3 DNA: TGTGCCACCGAGTCCAGGGACGAGACCCAGTACTTC

clone size: .
J gene: TRBJ2-4
D gene: TRBD1
V gene: TRBV19
CDR3 protein: CASSIAGGEAKNIQYF
CDR3 DNA: TGTGCCAGTAGTATAGCAGGGGGCGAAGCCAAAAACATTCAGTACTTC

clone size: .
J gene: TRBJ2-1
D gene: .
V gene: TRBV20-1
CDR3 protein: CSASDPRDSLRYNEQFF
CDR3 DNA: TGCAGTGCTAGTGACCCCCGGGACTCTCTCCGCTACAATGAGCAGTTCTTC

clone size: once
J gene: TRBJ1-1
D gene: .
V gene: TRBV4-2
CDR3 protein: CASSQPGRMNTEAFF
CDR3 DNA: TGTGCCAGCAGCCAACCGGGCCGGATGAACACTGAAGCTTTCTTT

clone size: .
J gene: TRBJ1-2
D gene: .
V gene: TRBV2
CDR3 protein: CASSKGGLNYGYTF
CDR3 DNA: TGTGCCAGCAGCAAGGGGGGGCTTAACTATGGCTACACCTTC

clone size: .
J gene: TRBJ1-1
D gene: .
V gene: TRBV6-1
CDR3 protein: CASSEWGPSNTEAFF
CDR3 DNA: TGTGCCAGCAGTGAATGGGGCCCTTCGAACACTGAAGCTTTCTTT

clone size: .
J gene: TRBJ2-3
D gene: .
V gene: TRBV7-9
CDR3 protein: CASTQGGITDTQYF
CDR3 DNA: TGTGCCAGCACCCAAGGAGGAATCACAGATACGCAGTATTTT

clone size: .
J gene: TRBJ1-1
D gene: .
V gene: TRBV6-1
CDR3 protein: CASSEALQVNTEAFF
CDR3 DNA: TGTGCCAGCAGTGAAGCGCTTCAAGTGAACACTGAAGCTTTCTTT

clone size: .
J gene: TRBJ2-1
D gene: .
V gene: TRBV29-1
CDR3 protein: CSVRKTRDNEQFF
CDR3 DNA: TGCAGCGTTCGGAAGACTAGGGACAATGAGCAGTTCTTC

clone size: few
J gene: TRBJ2-1
D gene: .
V gene: TRBV4-1
CDR3 protein: CASSQGGGDLLANEQFF
CDR3 DNA: TGCGCCAGCAGCCAAGGGGGTGGGGACTTGCTGGCCAATGAGCAGTTCTTC

clone size: .
J gene: TRBJ2-1
D gene: TRBD1
V gene: TRBV20-1
CDR3 protein: CSASLGQGVGGNEQFF
CDR3 DNA: TGCAGTGCTAGTCTAGGACAGGGTGTTGGGGGGAATGAGCAGTTCTTC

clone size: .
J gene: TRBJ2-2
D gene: .
V gene: TRBV4-2
CDR3 protein: CASSQDRSRNTGELFF
CDR3 DNA: TGTGCCAGCAGCCAAGATAGGTCTCGGAACACCGGGGAGCTGTTTTTT

clone size: .
J gene: TRBJ1-1
D gene: .
V gene: TRBV2
CDR3 protein: CASSESMQGSTEAFF
CDR3 DNA: TGTGCCAGCAGTGAGAGTATGCAGGGATCCACTGAAGCTTTCTTT

clone size: once
J gene: TRBJ1-5
D gene: TRBD1
V gene: TRBV6-1
CDR3 protein: CASSEARGNQPQHF
CDR3 DNA: TGTGCCAGCAGTGAAGCCAGGGGGAATCAGCCCCAGCATTTT

clone size: .
J gene: TRBJ1-5
D gene: TRBD1
V gene: TRBV19
CDR3 protein: CATATGDVGPQHF
CDR3 DNA: TGTGCCACCGCGACAGGGGATGTCGGGCCCCAGCATTTT

clone size: .
J gene: TRBJ2-4
D gene: .
V gene: TRBV30
CDR3 protein: CAWSIRGLNIQYF
CDR3 DNA: TGTGCCTGGAGTATCCGGGGCCTAAACATTCAGTACTTC

clone size: .
J gene: TRBJ1-3
D gene: .
V gene: TRBV28
CDR3 protein: CASSAQGNTIYF
CDR3 DNA: TGTGCCAGCAGTGCACAGGGAAACACCATATATTTT

clone size: .
J gene: TRBJ1-1
D gene: .
V gene: TRBV28
CDR3 protein: CASSLSVNTEAFF
CDR3 DNA: TGTGCCAGCTCCCTATCCGTAAACACTGAAGCTTTCTTT

clone size: .
J gene: TRBJ1-3
D gene: .
V gene: TRBV5-3
CDR3 protein: CARSFIGYGNTIYF
CDR3 DNA: TGTGCCAGAAGCTTTATCGGGTACGGAAACACCATATATTTT

clone size: .
J gene: TRBJ2-1
D gene: TRBD1
V gene: TRBV18
CDR3 protein: CASSQTGGNEQFF
CDR3 DNA: TGTGCCAGCTCACAGACAGGGGGCAATGAGCAGTTCTTC

clone size: .
J gene: TRBJ2-5
D gene: .
V gene: TRBV6-2/TRBV6-3
CDR3 protein: CASSRGEEGQTQYF
CDR3 DNA: TGTGCCAGCAGTCGAGGGGAGGAAGGGCAGACCCAGTACTTC

clone size: .
J gene: TRBJ1-4
D gene: TRBD1
V gene: TRBV28
CDR3 protein: CASSSYLGTADEKLFF
CDR3 DNA: TGTGCCAGCAGTTCCTACCTAGGGACAGCGGATGAAAAACTGTTTTTT